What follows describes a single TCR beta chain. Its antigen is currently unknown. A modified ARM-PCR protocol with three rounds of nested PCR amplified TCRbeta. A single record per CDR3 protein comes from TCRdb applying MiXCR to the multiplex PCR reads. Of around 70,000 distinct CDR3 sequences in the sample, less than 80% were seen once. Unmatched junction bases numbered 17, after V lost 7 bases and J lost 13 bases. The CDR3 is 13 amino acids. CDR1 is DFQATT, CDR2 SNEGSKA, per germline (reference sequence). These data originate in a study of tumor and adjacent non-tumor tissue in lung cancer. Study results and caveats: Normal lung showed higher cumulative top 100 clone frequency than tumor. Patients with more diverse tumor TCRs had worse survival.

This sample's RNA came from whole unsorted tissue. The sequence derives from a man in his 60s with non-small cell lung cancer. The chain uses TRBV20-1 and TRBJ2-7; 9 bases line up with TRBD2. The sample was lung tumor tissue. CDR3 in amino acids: CSVGLASTYELYF. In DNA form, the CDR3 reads TGCAGTGTAGGACTAGCGTCGACCTACGAGCTATACTTC.